The rows below give T cell receptor beta chains drawn from one sample of a study of T cells after yellow fever vaccination. Using its own MiXCR run on the 5' RACE reads, TCRdb lists one record per CDR3 protein. The sample holds 150,000 to 200,000 distinct CDR3 sequences, 9.3% seen once. The sequencing used CD8+ T cells sorted from PBMCs, collected 45 days after the yellow fever booster vaccination. These receptor sequences come from a man aged 18 to 29 who received the YFV17D yellow fever vaccine. The CDR3 runs from the conserved cysteine through the conserved F or W. D genes are given only for firm matches. Not all rows give a size; the values are once, few, many and, for expanded clones, a class.

TRBV12-3/TRBV12-4,NA,NA,12,TRBJ2-7,TGTGCCAGCAACAGGTTCAACTACGAGCAGTACTTC,CASNRFNYEQYF
TRBV7-9,TRBD1,NA,15,TRBJ1-1,TGTGCCAGCAGCGTCGCACAGGGGGCGAACACTGAAGCTTTCTTT,CASSVAQGANTEAFF
TRBV12-3/TRBV12-4,NA,many,15,TRBJ2-2,TGTGCCAGCAGTTTATTGGGTCCGAACACCGGGGAGCTGTTTTTT,CASSLLGPNTGELFF
TRBV6-5,NA,many,14,TRBJ2-2,TGTGCCAGCAGTCGAGACATCATCACCGGGGAGCTGTTTTTT,CASSRDIITGELFF
TRBV19,NA,few,16,TRBJ2-7,TGTGCCAGTAGTACTAGGGGGACTGGGGCCTTCTACGAGCAGTACTTC,CASSTRGTGAFYEQYF
TRBV27,NA,NA,13,TRBJ1-1,TGTGCCAGCAGTTTTCAGCTTGGCACTGAAGCTTTCTTT,CASSFQLGTEAFF
TRBV12-3/TRBV12-4,NA,few,14,TRBJ1-2,TGTGCCAGCACAACAGGGTTCGGGAACTATGGCTACACCTTC,CASTTGFGNYGYTF
TRBV14,NA,NA,13,TRBJ1-4,TGTGCCAGCAGCCTACACCTTAATGAAAAACTGTTTTTT,CASSLHLNEKLFF
TRBV27,NA,NA,15,TRBJ1-2,TGTGCCAGCAGTTTAGTTCCCACCCTGAATTATGGCTACACCTTC,CASSLVPTLNYGYTF
TRBV11-2,NA,few,15,TRBJ2-7,TGTGCCAGCAGCTCAGACCGAGGGCGGGCCTACGAGCAGTACTTC,CASSSDRGRAYEQYF
TRBV7-8,NA,NA,16,TRBJ1-1,TGTGCCAGCAGCCCACGAGGGGGGATGGTGAACACTGAAGCTTTCTTT,CASSPRGGMVNTEAFF
TRBV9,TRBD1,few,14,TRBJ2-3,TGTGCCAGCAGCCCGGACAGGAGCACAGATACGCAGTATTTT,CASSPDRSTDTQYF
TRBV12-3/TRBV12-4,NA,few,14,TRBJ2-3,TGTGCCAGCAGTTTAGTGGGGATCACAGATACGCAGTATTTT,CASSLVGITDTQYF
TRBV7-2,NA,few,15,TRBJ2-3,TGTGCCAGCAGCTTATTAGGACGGAGCACAGATACGCAGTATTTT,CASSLLGRSTDTQYF
TRBV7-3,TRBD2,NA,13,TRBJ2-7,TGTGCCAGCAGCTTTGGGGGAGGGCTCGAGCAGTACTTC,CASSFGGGLEQYF
TRBV27,TRBD2,NA,12,TRBJ2-7,TGTGCCAGCACTAGCGGGGGACTGGAGCAGTACTTC,CASTSGGLEQYF
TRBV6-1,NA,few,16,TRBJ2-2,TGTGCCAGCAGTGAGGGGATGGGACGAGACACCGGGGAGCTGTTTTTT,CASSEGMGRDTGELFF
TRBV20-1,NA,few,17,TRBJ1-1,TGCAGTGCTAGAGATCTCGGAGGTGCCTACTCCTCCGACGAAGCTTTCTTT,CSARDLGGAYSSDEAFF
TRBV4-1,NA,NA,14,TRBJ1-5,TGCGCCAGCAGCCAAGCCGGGATCAATCAGCCCCAGCATTTT,CASSQAGINQPQHF
TRBV6-6,NA,few,16,TRBJ2-3,TGTGCCAGCAGTCTCTTTTGGGGCTCAAGCACAGATACGCAGTATTTT,CASSLFWGSSTDTQYF
TRBV28,NA,few,17,TRBJ2-1,TGTGCCAGCAGTTTAAGGTCTAGCCAGGAAGGGTTCAATGAGCAGTTCTTC,CASSLRSSQEGFNEQFF
TRBV29-1,NA,NA,13,TRBJ2-1,TGCAGCCTTGCATGGGGGCCCTACAATGAGCAGTTCTTC,CSLAWGPYNEQFF
TRBV7-2,TRBD2,NA,16,TRBJ2-2,TGTGCCAGCAGCTTAGTAGCGGGGGCCCCCACCGGGGAGCTGTTTTTT,CASSLVAGAPTGELFF
TRBV5-5,TRBD2,NA,17,TRBJ2-3,TGTGCCAGCAGCTTGTTTTTAAGCGGGGGGCCGAGATATACGCAGTATTTT,CASSLFLSGGPRYTQYF
TRBV27,TRBD1,NA,14,TRBJ1-1,TGTGCCAGCAGGACCCCAGGGGGTCAGGCTGAAGCTTTCTTT,CASRTPGGQAEAFF
TRBV25-1,NA,NA,14,TRBJ1-1,TGTGCCAGCAGCCGAGAGGCCCCGAGCACTGAAGCTTTCTTT,CASSREAPSTEAFF
TRBV6-2/TRBV6-3,NA,few,14,TRBJ2-5,TGTGCCAGCAGCATACGGGCAGAACAAGAGACCCAGTACTTC,CASSIRAEQETQYF
TRBV11-2,NA,few,15,TRBJ2-1,TGTGCCAGCAGCTACTCCTTGACAGATTACAATGAGCAGTTCTTC,CASSYSLTDYNEQFF
TRBV5-1,TRBD2,many,15,TRBJ2-7,TGCGCCAGCAGCTTGGGACTAGCGGGGACGTACGAGCAGTACTTC,CASSLGLAGTYEQYF
TRBV7-6,NA,few,14,TRBJ2-5,TGTGCCAGCAGCTTAGCGGGCCTGTATCGGACCCAGTACTTC,CASSLAGLYRTQYF
TRBV5-1,NA,many,16,TRBJ2-2,TGCGCCAGCAGCTTGTCTGAATCCAGGAGGGCCCGGGAGCTGTTTTTT,CASSLSESRRARELFF
TRBV6-2/TRBV6-3,NA,NA,14,TRBJ2-3,TGTGCCAGCAGTTCGGGAAGGGAAGTAGATACGCAGTATTTT,CASSSGREVDTQYF
TRBV7-2,NA,NA,14,TRBJ2-1,TGTGCCAGCACCGAAAGGAGGCCAAACAATGAGCAGTTCTTC,CASTERRPNNEQFF
TRBV4-3,NA,few,16,TRBJ1-6,TGCGCCAGCAGCCAAGATATGGGAGGGCTGGGGTCACCCCTCCACTTT,CASSQDMGGLGSPLHF
TRBV10-3,NA,few,12,TRBJ2-1,TGTGCCATCAGTGAGTCCTGGTATGAGCAGTTCTTC,CAISESWYEQFF
TRBV3-1,NA,NA,15,TRBJ2-3,TGTGCCAGCAGCCCTAGTGGAGGGGGTGGAGATACGCAGTATTTT,CASSPSGGGGDTQYF
TRBV19,NA,NA,14,TRBJ1-1,TGTGCCAGTAGTATACCAGGGCGGAACACTGAAGCTTTCTTT,CASSIPGRNTEAFF